Below, 28 T cell receptor beta chains from the same sample are listed, as sequenced in a study of lymphopenia after photon versus proton radiotherapy. The assay was immunoSEQ multiplex PCR, and TCRdb's table has in-frame clones only and misses some. This sample has tens of thousands of clones, with approximately 81% found just once. The material was peripheral blood, obtained from a patient treated with photon-based radiotherapy. These receptors came from a man between 45 and 60 years old with gastric cancer.

The chain recombines TRBV30 with TRBJ1-1; TRBD1 agrees at 9 bases. The V gene end was trimmed by 4 bases and the J gene end by 0 bases; junction bases not matched to a gene: 6. Germline-derived CDR1 and CDR2 are GTSNPN and SVGIG (reference sequence). The CDR3 has 15 amino acids. The CDR3 bases are TGTGCCTGGACCAGACAGGGGGGGATGAACACTGAAGCTTTCTTT. Its translation is CAWTRQGGMNTEAFF.

The chain recombines TRBV7-2 with TRBJ2-1; 10 bases match TRBD2. The CDR3 runs to 14 residues. The germline V gene encodes CDR1 SGHTA and CDR2 FQGNSA. The ends lost 6 bases at V and 2 bases at J; junction bases unmatched: 1. CDR3 region: CASRLAGAYNEQFF. The CDR3 DNA is TGTGCCAGCAGGCTAGCGGGAGCCTACAATGAGCAGTTCTTC.

The rearrangement links TRBV4-2 to TRBJ2-3, with unresolved D. Trimming took off 2 bases at V and 0 bases at J, with 12 bases between the two ends. The CDR3 covers 16 residues. Germline V gene data show CDR1 as LGHNA and CDR2 as YNFKEQ. CDR3 loop: CASSQNWADSTDTQYF. CDR3 sequence (DNA): TGTGCCAGCAGCCAAAACTGGGCTGACAGCACAGATACGCAGTATTTT.

This clone has more than one count but fewer than ten. The CDR3, as DNA: TGTGCCAGCTCACGCGGGACAGGGAAGGATCAGCCCCAGCATTTT. It specifies CASSRGTGKDQPQHF. The chain joins TRBV18 to TRBJ1-5; 9 positions agree with TRBD1. The CDR3 spans 15 residues. Germline V gene data show CDR1 as KGHSH and CDR2 as LQKENI. With V trimmed by 4 bases and J by 5 bases, 6 bases remained unmatched.

The chain is built from TRBV6-6 and TRBJ1-5; D perhaps matches TRBD1 (5 bases). The CDR3 runs to 13 residues. The V and J ends lost 2 bases and 4 bases respectively, with 6 bases between them. Germline CDR1 MNHNY, CDR2 SVGAGI (reference sequence). For the CDR3, the DNA is TGTGCCAGCAGTTACAGGGGTAATCAGCCCCAGCATTTT. It encodes CASSYRGNQPQHF.

The V gene is TRBV6-6, the J gene TRBJ2-7; D unresolved. V lost 4 bases and J lost 1, with 5 bases in between. The CDR3 totals 12 residues. Germline values: CDR1 MNHNY, CDR2 SVGAGI (reference sequence). This CDR3 is CASSFQSYEQYF. The DNA for the CDR3 is TGTGCCAGCAGTTTCCAGTCCTACGAGCAGTACTTC.

This chain links TRBV11-3 with TRBJ2-7; possible D gene TRBD2, 6 bases. The CDR3 is 12 residues long. Germline-derived CDR1 and CDR2 are SGHNT and YENEEA. V lost 5 bases, J lost 9 bases, and 14 bases lay in between. In nucleotides, the CDR3 is TGTGCCAGCAGCATCGGGACTGTGGTGCAGTACTTC. This translates into CASSIGTVVQYF.

This clone has a single count. The chain recombines TRBV2 with TRBJ1-4, with D maybe TRBD1 (5 bases). CDR1 and CDR2 from the germline V gene are SNHLY and FYNNEI. Trimming stripped 11 bases from V and 2 bases from J, with 12 bases between. The CDR3 runs to 13 residues. CDR3 sequence: CAGRGGTNEKLFF. The CDR3, as DNA: TGTGCCGGCCGGGGGGGGACTAATGAAAAACTGTTTTTT.

The rearrangement links TRBV5-1 to TRBJ2-7, with D unclear. Trimming stripped 1 base from V and 2 bases from J, with 10 bases between. Germline CDR1 reads SGHRS; CDR2 reads YFSETQ. The CDR3 totals 14 residues. The CDR3 DNA reads as TGCGCCAGCAGCTTGAAGGCAGGCCCCTACGAGCAGTACTTC. It yields the protein CASSLKAGPYEQYF.

V usage is TRBV11-2 and J usage is TRBJ2-2, with 10 bases that match TRBD2. CDR3 length equals 16 residues. Trimming cost V 3 bases and J 3 bases; bases outside gene matches: 4. Germline V gene lookup returns CDR1 SGHAT and CDR2 FQNNGV. CDR3 DNA sequence: TGTGCCAGCAGCTTCCGACTAGCGGGCTACACCGGGGAGCTGTTTTTT. This translates into CASSFRLAGYTGELFF.

In this sample, this clone turned up once. Mismatch with germline at one junction end may stem from a read error. The V gene is TRBV20-1, the J gene TRBJ2-1, with unresolved D. The germline V gene encodes CDR1 DFQATT and CDR2 SNEGSKA (reference sequence). There are 10 residues in the CDR3. CDR3 sequence reads: CSARDNEQFF. DNA of the CDR3: TGCAGTGCCAGAGACAATGAGCAGTTCTTC.

V and J are TRBV4-3 and TRBJ2-1; D unresolved. Trimming stripped 4 bases from V and 7 bases from J, with 20 bases between. In germline, CDR1 is LGHNA, CDR2 YSLEER. The CDR3 is 16 amino acids. CDR3 region: CASSPDPDGGWNEQFF. CDR3 sequence (DNA): TGCGCCAGCAGCCCCGACCCGGACGGCGGTTGGAATGAGCAGTTCTTC.

V and J are TRBV9 and TRBJ2-1; D uncertain. The CDR3 totals 13 residues. The V end was cut by 3 bases, the J end by 2 bases, with 6 bases between. Germline V gives CDR1 SGDLS, CDR2 YYNGEE. CDR3 protein: CASSANTYNEQFF. DNA for the CDR3: TGTGCCAGCAGCGCTAATACCTACAATGAGCAGTTCTTC.

The V gene is TRBV28, the J gene TRBJ2-1; D unresolved. The CDR3 runs 13 residues. The germline gives CDR1 MDHEN, CDR2 SYDVKM. V was pared by 7 bases and J by 0 bases, with 7 bases between. CDR3 sequence (DNA): TGTGCCAGCACCCCTAGCTCCTACAATGAGCAGTTCTTC. It yields the protein CASTPSSYNEQFF. Using reference TRBV28 and TRBJ2-1 for the parts outside the CDR3, the full variable domain is DVKVTQSSRYLVKRTGEKVFLECVQDMDHENMFWYRQDPGLGLRLIYFSYDVKMKEKGDIPEGYSVSREKKERFSLILESASTNQTSMYLCASTPSSYNEQFFGPGTRLTVL.

The V and J genes are TRBV11-2 and TRBJ2-1, with 7 bases lining up with TRBD2. CDR3 length: 14 residues. V gave up 2 bases and J gave up 5 bases; unmatched junction bases: 3. Germline assignment: CDR1 SGHAT and CDR2 FQNNGV. The CDR3 region is CASSLRLADNEQFF. In DNA, the CDR3 is TGTGCCAGCAGCTTAAGACTAGCCGACAATGAGCAGTTCTTC.

The chain links TRBV5-1 to TRBJ1-4; D may be TRBD1 (5 bases). V shed 0 bases and J shed 6 bases, with 12 bases lying between them. Germline CDR1 is SGHRS and CDR2 is YFSETQ. This CDR3 is built from 15 residues. This CDR3 reads CASSLAGAMDEKLFF. As DNA, the CDR3 is TGCGCCAGCAGCTTGGCCGGGGCTATGGATGAAAAACTGTTTTTT.

This clone turned up a few times. The chain is built from TRBV30 and TRBJ1-2, with D maybe TRBD1 (5 bases). This CDR3 comprises 15 residues. Trimming cost V 2 bases and J 3 bases, with 16 bases left between them. Germline CDR1 and CDR2: GTSNPN and SVGIG (reference sequence). The DNA for the CDR3 is TGTGCCTGGAGTAGCTGGCGGGGCCACGACTATGGCTACACCTTC. Protein product: CAWSSWRGHDYGYTF.

This clone appeared once. The chain combines TRBV12-5 with TRBJ2-2, with D hard to call. The germline CDR1 and CDR2 sequences are LGHNT and FRNRAP. The germline V and J ends were trimmed by 0 bases and 3 bases, with 5 bases remaining between them. This CDR3 comprises 14 residues. The CDR3 is CASGLVLDTGELFF. CDR3 DNA: TGTGCTAGTGGTTTGGTACTGGACACCGGGGAGCTGTTTTTT.

The chain recombines TRBV7-9 with TRBJ1-4; no clear D. V lost 0 bases and J lost 5, with 10 bases in between. The CDR3 covers 15 residues. Germline lookup yields CDR1 SEHNR and CDR2 FQNEAQ (reference sequence). The CDR3 is CASSLAQGPNEKLFF. DNA of the CDR3: TGTGCCAGCAGCTTAGCTCAAGGGCCCAATGAAAAACTGTTTTTT.

The rearrangement links TRBV4-1 to TRBJ1-4, with no clear D. V was trimmed by 0 bases and J by 5 bases, leaving 10 bases between them. This CDR3 region has 15 residues. Germline values: CDR1 MGHRA, CDR2 YSYEKL. CDR3 in DNA: TGCGCCAGCAGCCAAGAGGTCACGGGAAATGAAAAACTGTTTTTT. It codes for CASSQEVTGNEKLFF.

Only one count was recorded for this clone. This chain joins TRBV6-5 and TRBJ1-2; 8 bases are a match to TRBD1. Germline CDR1 reads MNHEY; CDR2 reads SVGAGI. Trimming cost V 5 bases and J 4 bases; bases outside gene matches: 0. The CDR3 runs to 12 residues. CDR3 nucleotide sequence: TGTGCCAGCAGTGGACAGGGCTATGGCTACACCTTC. Its translation is CASSGQGYGYTF.

The chain employs TRBV19 and TRBJ2-1; 12 bases match TRBD2. Germline CDR1 LNHDA, CDR2 SQIVND (reference sequence). Losses at the gene ends were 4 bases for V and 2 bases for J; bases not matched to a gene: 6. The CDR3 runs to 17 residues. CDR3 coding DNA: TGTGCCAGTAGTACTGCTAGCGGGAGGGTGGCCTACAATGAGCAGTTCTTC. Translated, it gives CASSTASGRVAYNEQFF.

The rearrangement uses TRBV28 and TRBJ2-1, with D perhaps being TRBD1 or TRBD2 (6 bases each). The CDR3 is 14 amino acids. CDR1 and CDR2 (germline): MDHEN, SYDVKM. The germline V and J ends were trimmed by 6 bases and 7 bases, with 16 bases remaining between them. The CDR3 bases are TGTGCCAGCAGCCCCGGGGGCCGGGAAAATGAGCAGTTCTTC. This codes for CASSPGGRENEQFF.

J is TRBJ2-2 and V is TRBV2, with 10 nucleotides matching TRBD2. The ends lost 3 bases at V and 5 bases at J; junction bases unmatched: 3. CDR3 length: 15 residues. CDR1 and CDR2 from the germline V gene are SNHLY and FYNNEI. The CDR3 nucleotides are TGTGCCAGCAGTGAGATTAGCGGGAGGACCGGGGAGCTGTTTTTT. It specifies CASSEISGRTGELFF. The full variable domain, completed using reference TRBV2 and TRBJ2-2, is EPEVTQTPSHQVTQMGQEVILRCVPISNHLYFYWYRQILGQKVEFLVSFYNNEISEKSEIFDDQFSVERPDGSNFTLKIRSTKLEDSAMYFCASSEISGRTGELFFGEGSRLTVL.

V usage is TRBV11-2 and J usage is TRBJ2-1, with 7 nucleotides matching TRBD2. J lost 4 bases, V lost 3 bases, and 3 bases had no gene match. From germline, CDR1 is SGHAT and CDR2 FQNNGV. CDR3 length: 14 amino acids. The CDR3 DNA follows: TGTGCCAGCAGCTTTCGCGGGAGTTACAATGAGCAGTTCTTC. It translates to CASSFRGSYNEQFF.

This clone was seen only once. J is TRBJ2-1 and V is TRBV11-2, with D possibly matching TRBD1 (5 bases). The V end lost 4 bases, the J end lost 7 bases, and 11 bases lay between the germline ends. The CDR3 has 13 residues. CDR1 SGHAT and CDR2 FQNNGV come from the germline V gene. CDR3 loop: CASSSLRVNEQFF. The CDR3 nucleotides read TGTGCCAGCAGCTCGCTCAGGGTGAATGAGCAGTTCTTC.

The J gene is TRBJ2-4, the V gene TRBV6-1, with D possibly called TRBD1 or TRBD2 (5 bases each). There are 13 residues in the CDR3. Trimming stripped 3 bases from V and 6 bases from J, with 9 bases between. The germline V gene has CDR1 MNHNS and CDR2 SASEGT. Written as DNA, the CDR3 is TGTGCCAGCAGTGAGCAGAGGGGAAACATTCAGTACTTC. Translating gives CASSEQRGNIQYF.

This clone is a singleton in its sample. The chain is built from TRBV19 and TRBJ2-1; 7 bases align to TRBD1. The CDR3 runs to 15 residues. Looked up from germline, CDR1 is LNHDA and CDR2 is SQIVND (reference sequence). V trimming: 6 bases; J trimming: 0 bases; junction bases outside the gene matches: 5. The CDR3 loop reads CASSLTGNSYNEQFF. CDR3 nucleotides: TGTGCCAGTAGCCTGACAGGGAACTCCTACAATGAGCAGTTCTTC. Based on the CDR3 plus reference TRBV19 and TRBJ2-1, the full variable domain is DGGITQSPKYLFRKEGQNVTLSCEQNLNHDAMYWYRQDPGQGLRLIYYSQIVNDFQKGDIAEGYSVSREKKESFPLTVTSAQKNPTAFYLCASSLTGNSYNEQFFGPGTRLTVL.